This is a list of T cell receptor beta chains from one sample in a study of blood T cell repertoires in COVID-19. Clones were read by immunoSEQ multiplex PCR, and TCRdb kept only the in-frame ones, dropping some. The sample contains more than 150,000 clones, less than 90% of which appear only once. The sample was peripheral blood. The source is a woman aged 35 to 49 with acute or convalescent COVID-19. Both conserved end residues are part of each CDR3.

j_gene | v_gene | CDR3aa
TRBJ2-3 | TRBV5-4 | CATILPGTDTQYF
TRBJ1-1 | TRBV19 | CASSIGARGTNTEAFF
TRBJ2-1 | TRBV3-1/TRBV3-2 | CASSQAGQGANEQFF
TRBJ2-5 | TRBV19 | CASNVGLAFETQYF
TRBJ2-1 | TRBV9 | CASSVRGQKQFF
TRBJ2-7 | TRBV3-1/TRBV3-2 | CASSQDMAGGSGEQYF
TRBJ2-5 | TRBV28 | CASSFRGAGQETQYF
TRBJ2-1 | TRBV1 | CTSSLTGEEDNEQFF
TRBJ2-7 | TRBV5-1 | CASSRKARSAAIIDEQYF
TRBJ1-6 | TRBV30 | CAWSQPGTGSRPLHF
TRBJ1-2 | TRBV11-2 | CASSLGPRDRKYGYTF
TRBJ2-1 | TRBV28 | CASSTPADYNEQFF
TRBJ1-5 | TRBV6-5 | CASSPGQGINQPQHF
TRBJ2-7 | TRBV5-4 | CASSAGTGSKYF
TRBJ1-1 | TRBV28 | CASSLPTGLFEAFF
TRBJ1-1 | TRBV13 | CASSLGRGRTEAFF
TRBJ2-5 | TRBV7-9 | CASSLGVGQETQYF
TRBJ1-1 | TRBV19 | CASSRGQGVGEAFF
TRBJ1-1 | TRBV6-1 | CASSERVQGAGTEAFF
TRBJ1-1 | TRBV18 | CASSQDRMNTEAFF
TRBJ1-5 | TRBV5-1 | CASSLYVQGPNQPQHF
TRBJ1-5 | TRBV5-1 | CASSSQGLRNQPQHF
TRBJ1-2 | TRBV7-6 | CASSLSISREDGYTF
TRBJ1-5 | TRBV24-1 | CATSDSGRIQPQHF
TRBJ1-1 | TRBV6-5 | CASSRTGSNTEAFF
TRBJ2-1 | TRBV29-1 | CSVVLGTSGRDEQFF
TRBJ2-5 | TRBV5-5 | CASSLVGVGRVGETQYF
TRBJ2-1 | TRBV7-2 | CASSLDRMRANEQFF
TRBJ2-1 | TRBV7-3 | CASSLTRGGTNNEQFF
TRBJ1-2 | TRBV12-3/TRBV12-4 | CASRKQGADGYTF
TRBJ2-3 | TRBV29-1 | CSVSPFGPHTDTQYF
TRBJ2-5 | TRBV28 | CASSLRVRGPEETQYF
TRBJ2-3 | TRBV7-9 | CASTYKDSDTQYF
TRBJ1-4 | TRBV4-2 | CASSQDAGKGVEKLFF
TRBJ2-5 | TRBV6-5 | CASGRVQETQYF
TRBJ2-1 | TRBV11-2 | CASSFLDGGNEQFF
TRBJ2-5 | TRBV7-9 | CASSPKGNQETQYF
TRBJ1-2 | TRBV6-5 | CASSIYGQGSYGYTF
TRBJ1-1 | TRBV6-5 | CASSYGVAEAFF
TRBJ2-7 | TRBV16 | CASSQLGRGYEQYF
TRBJ1-6 | TRBV6-4 | CASSDSNNSPLHF
TRBJ2-7 | TRBV19 | CASSIGLAISYEQYF
TRBJ1-2 | TRBV28 | CASWGDRVNSDYGYTF
TRBJ1-2 | TRBV19 | CASSIMTGESGYTF
TRBJ2-2 | TRBV27 | CASSFQDRGTGELFF
TRBJ2-3 | TRBV20-1 | CSASQGAGAYTDTQYF
TRBJ2-7 | TRBV27 | CASSLTLAGGFYEQYF
TRBJ2-2 | TRBV5-3 | CATRDTGELFF
TRBJ2-7 | TRBV7-9 | CASSPGTGYEQYF
TRBJ2-5 | TRBV7-2 | CASSMTSGQETQYF
TRBJ2-2 | TRBV6-5 | CASRGGPWDGELFF
TRBJ1-1 | TRBV5-6 | CASSLFRDWGEAFF
TRBJ1-5 | TRBV5-1 | CASSPEPPGQGDQPQHF